The clone carrying this TCR beta chain was picked up one time. This specimen belongs to a study of siplizumab effects on memory and regulatory T cells. This CDR3 has 16 amino acids. The J segment lost 2 bases and the V segment lost 3 bases, leaving 8 bases of the junction unmatched. CDR1 is SGHVS and CDR2 is FNYEAQ in the germline V gene. The method was immunoSEQ multiplex PCR; TCRdb's version includes in-frame clones alone and lacks a portion of them. The sample consists of approximately 100,000 clones, about 95% of them appearing once. The chain employs TRBV7-6 and TRBJ2-7; TRBD1 matches at 9 bases. The sample taken for sequencing was Tregs sorted from blood. The clonotype originates from a human donor in good health. DNA for the CDR3: TGTGCCAGCAGCTTTGACTCAACAGGGGGCCCCTACGAGCAGTACTTC. Its protein is CASSFDSTGGPYEQYF.